The 14 T cell receptor beta chains listed next were all sequenced from one sample in a study of cytomegalovirus exposure and HLA in healthy donors. PCR employed 60 Vbeta and 13 Jbeta primers. The assay was immunoSEQ multiplex PCR, and TCRdb's table has in-frame clones only and misses some. The sample lists under 250,000 clones, roughly four fifths occurring once. Sequences were obtained from PBMCs. The receptors here all came from an older woman in good health and CMV-seropositive.

The V call is TRBV19, the J call TRBJ1-4; D may be TRBD1 (6 bases). CDR1 is LNHDA, CDR2 SQIVND, per germline (reference sequence). The ends were cut back, 3 bases at V and 0 bases at J, with 11 bases in the middle. The CDR3 sequence is 16 residues long. The CDR3 nucleotides are TGTGCCAGTAGTATCCCTGCAGGGGCAACTAATGAAAAACTGTTTTTT. Translation: CASSIPAGATNEKLFF.

V usage is TRBV19 and J usage is TRBJ1-2; the match to TRBD1 covers 8 bases. The CDR3 contains 14 residues. Germline CDR1 is LNHDA and CDR2 is SQIVND (reference sequence). V lost 6 bases, J lost 4 bases, and 7 bases stayed unmatched. In DNA form, the CDR3 reads TGTGCCAGTAGGCAGGGGGCGCACGTCTATGGCTACACCTTC. Protein product: CASRQGAHVYGYTF.

The chain links TRBV11-1 to TRBJ2-6; 11 bases fit TRBD1. Trimming took 4 bases from V and 0 from J; bases not matched to a gene: 8. The CDR3 covers 19 residues. The germline V gene encodes CDR1 SGHAT and CDR2 FQDESV (reference sequence). CDR3 sequence (DNA): TGTGCCAGCAGCTCACCTTCCGGGACAGGGGGCTCTGGGGCCAACGTCCTGACTTTC. As protein: CASSSPSGTGGSGANVLTF.

The J gene is TRBJ1-3, the V gene TRBV7-7; D remains unclear. CDR1 and CDR2 from the germline V gene are SSHAT and FNYEAQ (reference sequence). CDR3 length: 13 amino acids. V was cut by 1 base and J by 4 bases, with 5 bases left in between. CDR3 coding DNA: TGTGCCAGCAGCTTAGGTTCAGGAAACACCATATATTTT. It translates to CASSLGSGNTIYF.

This clone occurred a few times. This sequence joins TRBV6-1 and TRBJ1-1, with 10 bases that match TRBD1. The V gene's germline CDR1 is MNHNS and CDR2 SASEGT. The CDR3 runs 16 residues. The trim removed 4 bases at V and 4 bases at J, leaving 9 bases unmatched. Written as DNA, the CDR3 is TGTGCCAGCAGTGTCTACCTGGGACAGGGGAGCACTGAAGCTTTCTTT. Amino acids: CASSVYLGQGSTEAFF.

The V and J genes are TRBV9 and TRBJ2-2, with D unresolved. Looked up from germline, CDR1 is SGDLS and CDR2 is YYNGEE. V was clipped by 4 bases and J by 10 bases, with 14 bases between them. This CDR3 has 13 residues. The CDR3 nucleotides are TGTGCCAGCAGCACCCTGCAGAACGAGGAGCTGTTTTTT. This codes for CASSTLQNEELFF.

The chain has TRBV25-1 and TRBJ1-6, with D possibly TRBD1 on 6 matching bases. The CDR3 covers 16 residues. With 1 base removed from V and 9 bases from J, the gap between germline ends came to 16 bases. CDR1 and CDR2 from the germline V gene are MGHDK and SYGVNS. The CDR3 DNA reads as TGTGCCAGCAGTGAATCCAAACAGGGTGTAGCTTCACCCCTCCACTTT. It encodes CASSESKQGVASPLHF.

V and J are TRBV27 and TRBJ2-5; D possibly corresponds to TRBD2 (5 bases). The V and J ends lost 10 bases and 5 bases respectively, with 17 bases between them. The CDR3 contains 13 residues. Looked up from germline, CDR1 is MNHEY and CDR2 is SMNVEV (reference sequence). The CDR3 sequence: CATSSLLGETQYF. Written as DNA, the CDR3 is TGTGCCACCTCCTCACTACTAGGGGAGACCCAGTACTTC.

This chain links TRBV5-1 with TRBJ1-2, with 8 bases identical to TRBD1. The CDR3 is 18 amino acids. With 0 bases clipped from V and 0 bases from J, the junction kept 10 bases outside the gene matches. Germline CDR1 SGHRS, CDR2 YFSETQ. The DNA of the CDR3 is TGCGCCAGCAGCTTGGGGGACAGGTTACCCACTCCTAACTATGGCTACACCTTC. Encoded protein: CASSLGDRLPTPNYGYTF.

The V and J genes are TRBV5-1 and TRBJ2-2; tentative D call: TRBD1 (6 bases). Trimming stripped 0 bases from V and 7 bases from J, with 13 bases between. Germline CDR1 reads SGHRS; CDR2 reads YFSETQ. The CDR3 is made up of 15 amino acids. The CDR3 DNA sequence: TGCGCCAGCAGCTTGGATGGACAGCGAGGCGGGGAGCTGTTTTTT. It yields the protein CASSLDGQRGGELFF. Filled out from reference TRBV5-1 and TRBJ2-2, the complete variable domain reads KAGVTQTPRYLIKTRGQQVTLSCSPISGHRSVSWYQQTPGQGLQFLFEYFSETQRNKGNFPGRFSGRQFSNSRSEMNVSTLELGDSALYLCASSLDGQRGGELFFGEGSRLTVL.

The chain links TRBV11-2 to TRBJ2-7; 7 bases map to TRBD1. The CDR3 runs to 16 residues. Germline trimming cut 7 bases from V and 1 base from J; bases unmatched to any gene: 13. CDR1 SGHAT and CDR2 FQNNGV come from the germline V gene. CDR3 in amino acids: CASTRQGWLFSYEQYF. CDR3 DNA: TGTGCCAGCACCCGACAGGGTTGGCTATTTTCCTACGAGCAGTACTTC.

The gene calls are TRBV6-5 and TRBJ2-3; D not certain. This CDR3 contains 14 residues. From germline, CDR1 is MNHEY and CDR2 SVGAGI. Deletions cut 6 bases from V and 2 bases from J, with 12 bases between. CDR3 coding DNA: TGTGCCAGCAGGATGACTCTCACCACAGATACGCAGTATTTT. This translates into CASRMTLTTDTQYF.

This chain uses TRBV30 with TRBJ1-1; perhaps TRBD1 as D (6 bases). The CDR3 totals 14 residues. Trimming removed 4 bases from V and 1 base from J, with 13 bases in between. In germline, CDR1 is GTSNPN, CDR2 SVGIG (reference sequence). CDR3 coding DNA: TGTGCCTGGAACAACAGGGTGAGGAACACTGAAGCTTTCTTT. Its protein is CAWNNRVRNTEAFF.

The gene calls are TRBV11-2 and TRBJ2-1, with 7 bases aligning to TRBD1. This CDR3 has 15 amino acids. The junction had 13 bases not matched to a gene; V was cut back by 7 bases and J by 7 bases. Germline V gene data show CDR1 as SGHAT and CDR2 as FQNNGV. CDR3 sequence: CASTKTGMFMNEQFF. The CDR3 nucleotides are TGTGCCAGCACCAAGACAGGGATGTTCATGAATGAGCAGTTCTTC.